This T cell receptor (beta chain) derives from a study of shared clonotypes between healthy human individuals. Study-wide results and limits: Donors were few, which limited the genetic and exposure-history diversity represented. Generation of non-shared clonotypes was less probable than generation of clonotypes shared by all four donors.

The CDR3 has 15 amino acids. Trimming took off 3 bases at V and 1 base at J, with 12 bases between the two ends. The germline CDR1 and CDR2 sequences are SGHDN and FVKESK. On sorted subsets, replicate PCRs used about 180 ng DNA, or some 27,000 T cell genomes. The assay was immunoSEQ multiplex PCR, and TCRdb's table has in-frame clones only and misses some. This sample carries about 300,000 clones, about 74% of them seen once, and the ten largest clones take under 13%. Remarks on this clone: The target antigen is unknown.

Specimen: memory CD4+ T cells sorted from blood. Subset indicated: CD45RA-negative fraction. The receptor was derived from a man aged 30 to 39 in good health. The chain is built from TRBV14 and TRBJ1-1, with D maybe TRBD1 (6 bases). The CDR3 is CASSQIQGRNTEAFF. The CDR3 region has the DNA TGTGCCAGCAGCCAGATACAGGGTCGGAACACTGAAGCTTTCTTT. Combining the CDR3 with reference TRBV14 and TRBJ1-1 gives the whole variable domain EAGVTQFPSHSVIEKGQTVTLRCDPISGHDNLYWYRRVMGKEIKFLLHFVKESKQDESGMPNNRFLAERTGGTYSTLKVQPAELEDSGVYFCASSQIQGRNTEAFFGQGTRLTVV.